This TCR beta chain was captured by sequencing in a study of T-cell reconstitution after alpha-beta-depleted transplantation in children. Whole-study results and caveats: The main origin of T-cell counts and diversity one year after transplant was newly produced T cells. Two months or so post-transplant, alpha-beta T cells reportedly derived from several hundred expanded graft clones. Some patients owed their high day-60 TCRbeta diversity to surviving recipient T cells and thymic progenitors.

The authors prepared the TCRbeta library with unique molecular identifiers. TCRdb re-called the PCR reads with MiXCR, one entry per CDR3 protein. The table has 530,000 or so distinct CDR3 sequences, 27% seen once. Unmatched junction bases numbered 8, after V lost 6 bases and J lost 7 bases. The CDR3 runs 13 residues. As for this clonotype: Its antigen is as yet unknown.

The rearrangement links TRBV12-3 or TRBV12-4 to TRBJ1-2; TRBD1 agrees at 7 bases. The material sequenced was PBMCs, taken before TCRalphabeta/CD19-depleted stem cell transplant. This clonotype was obtained from a boy younger than two with Wiskott-Aldrich syndrome, due to receive a stem cell transplant. The CDR3 protein is CASRPTGTAGYTF. The CDR3 DNA follows: TGTGCCAGCAGGCCAACCGGGACAGCTGGCTACACCTTC.